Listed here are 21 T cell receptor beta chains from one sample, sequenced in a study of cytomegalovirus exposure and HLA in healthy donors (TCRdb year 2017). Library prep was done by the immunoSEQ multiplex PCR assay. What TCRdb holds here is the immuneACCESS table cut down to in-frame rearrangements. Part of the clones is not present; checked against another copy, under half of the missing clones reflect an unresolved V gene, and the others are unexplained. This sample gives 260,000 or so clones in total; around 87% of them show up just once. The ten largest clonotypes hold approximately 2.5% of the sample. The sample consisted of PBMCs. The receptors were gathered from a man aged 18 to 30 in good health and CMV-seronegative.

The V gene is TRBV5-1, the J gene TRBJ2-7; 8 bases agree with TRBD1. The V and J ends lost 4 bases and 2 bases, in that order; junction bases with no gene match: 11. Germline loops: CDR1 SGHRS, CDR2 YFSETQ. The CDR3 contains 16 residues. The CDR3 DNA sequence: TGCGCCAGCAGCATATTAACCGGGACAGGACCCTACGAGCAGTACTTC. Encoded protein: CASSILTGTGPYEQYF.

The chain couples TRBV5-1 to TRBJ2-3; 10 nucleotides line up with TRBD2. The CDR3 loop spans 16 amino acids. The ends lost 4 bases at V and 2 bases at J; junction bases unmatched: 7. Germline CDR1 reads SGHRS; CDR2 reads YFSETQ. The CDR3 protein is CASSLRTSGTTDTQYF. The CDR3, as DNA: TGCGCCAGCAGCCTCCGGACTAGCGGAACCACAGATACGCAGTATTTT.

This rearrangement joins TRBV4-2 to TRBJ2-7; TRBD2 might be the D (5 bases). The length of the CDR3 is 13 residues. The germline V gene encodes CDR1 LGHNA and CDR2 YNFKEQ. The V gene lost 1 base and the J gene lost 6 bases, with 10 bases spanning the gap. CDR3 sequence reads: CASSQVEDGEQYF. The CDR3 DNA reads TGTGCCAGCAGCCAAGTGGAGGATGGCGAGCAGTACTTC.

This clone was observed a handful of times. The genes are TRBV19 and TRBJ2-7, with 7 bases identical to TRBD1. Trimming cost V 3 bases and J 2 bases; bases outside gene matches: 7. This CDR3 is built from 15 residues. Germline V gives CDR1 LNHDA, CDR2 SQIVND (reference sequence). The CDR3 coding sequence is TGTGCCAGTAGTATGGTCGAGGGGGCCGCCTACGAGCAGTACTTC. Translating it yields CASSMVEGAAYEQYF.

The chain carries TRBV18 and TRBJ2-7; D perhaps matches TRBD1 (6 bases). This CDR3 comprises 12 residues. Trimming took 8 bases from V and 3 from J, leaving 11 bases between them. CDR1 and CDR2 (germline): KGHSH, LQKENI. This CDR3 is CASRQDGYEQYF. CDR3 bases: TGTGCCAGCCGACAGGACGGCTACGAGCAGTACTTC.

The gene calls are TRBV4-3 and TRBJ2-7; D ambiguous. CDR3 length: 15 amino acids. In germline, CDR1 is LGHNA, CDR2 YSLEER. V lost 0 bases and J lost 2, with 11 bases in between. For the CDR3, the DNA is TGCGCCAGCAGCCAAGATTTTAGCAGCACCTACGAGCAGTACTTC. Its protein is CASSQDFSSTYEQYF.

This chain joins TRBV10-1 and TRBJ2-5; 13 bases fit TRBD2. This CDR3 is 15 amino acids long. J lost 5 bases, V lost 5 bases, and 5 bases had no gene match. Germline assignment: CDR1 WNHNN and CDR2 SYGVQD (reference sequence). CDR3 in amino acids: CASSPGLAGYETQYF. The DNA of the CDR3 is TGCGCCAGCAGTCCGGGACTAGCGGGATATGAGACCCAGTACTTC.

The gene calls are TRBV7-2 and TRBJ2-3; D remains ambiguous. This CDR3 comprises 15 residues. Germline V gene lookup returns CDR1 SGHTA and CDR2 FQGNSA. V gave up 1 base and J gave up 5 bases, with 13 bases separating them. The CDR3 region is CASSLVWALGDTQYF. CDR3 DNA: TGTGCCAGCAGCTTAGTCTGGGCGTTGGGAGATACGCAGTATTTT. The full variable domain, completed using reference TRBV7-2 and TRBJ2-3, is GAGVSQSPSNKVTEKGKDVELRCDPISGHTALYWYRQSLGQGLEFLIYFQGNSAPDKSGLPSDRFSAERTGGSVSTLTIQRTQQEDSAVYLCASSLVWALGDTQYFGPGTRLTVL.

CDR3 amino acids: CASSLKGAGETQYF. CDR3 sequence (DNA): TGTGCCAGCAGCTTGAAGGGGGCTGGAGAGACCCAGTACTTC. The gene calls are TRBV5-6 and TRBJ2-5, with 7 bases matching TRBD1. The CDR3 is 14 amino acids. With 1 base clipped from V and 4 bases from J, the junction kept 4 bases outside the gene matches. CDR1 SGHDT and CDR2 YYEEEE come from the germline V gene.

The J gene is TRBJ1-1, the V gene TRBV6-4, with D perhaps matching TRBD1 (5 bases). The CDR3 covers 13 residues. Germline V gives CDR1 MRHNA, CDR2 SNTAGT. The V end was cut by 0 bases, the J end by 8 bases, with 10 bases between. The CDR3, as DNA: TGTGCCAGCAGTGACTCGCCAGGGCTCGAAGCTTTCTTT. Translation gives CASSDSPGLEAFF.

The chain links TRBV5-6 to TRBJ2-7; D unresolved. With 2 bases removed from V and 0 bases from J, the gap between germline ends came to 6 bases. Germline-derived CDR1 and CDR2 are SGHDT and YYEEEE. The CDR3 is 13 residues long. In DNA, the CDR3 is TGTGCCAGCAGCTTTCGAGCCTCCTACGAGCAGTACTTC. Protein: CASSFRASYEQYF.

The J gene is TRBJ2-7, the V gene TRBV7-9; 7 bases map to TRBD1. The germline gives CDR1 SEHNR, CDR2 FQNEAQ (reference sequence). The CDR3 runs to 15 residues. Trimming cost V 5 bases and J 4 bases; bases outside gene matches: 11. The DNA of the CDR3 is TGTGCCAGCAGCCCCCCTACGGACAGGAGGTACGAGCAGTACTTC. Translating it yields CASSPPTDRRYEQYF.

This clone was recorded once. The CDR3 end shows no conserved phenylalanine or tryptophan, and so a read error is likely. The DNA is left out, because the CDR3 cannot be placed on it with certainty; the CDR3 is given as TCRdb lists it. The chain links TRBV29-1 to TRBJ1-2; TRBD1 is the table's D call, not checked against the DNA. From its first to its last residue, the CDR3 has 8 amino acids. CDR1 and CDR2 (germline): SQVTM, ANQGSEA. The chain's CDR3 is CSVEGLTS.

This CDR3 is CASSGRVFGANVLTF. CDR3 nucleotide sequence: TGTGCCAGTAGTGGCAGGGTGTTCGGGGCCAACGTCCTGACTTTC. The J gene is TRBJ2-6, the V gene TRBV19; D perhaps matches TRBD1 (5 bases). V was cut by 5 bases and J by 4 bases, with 12 bases left in between. In germline, CDR1 is LNHDA, CDR2 SQIVND (reference sequence). The CDR3 is 15 amino acids.

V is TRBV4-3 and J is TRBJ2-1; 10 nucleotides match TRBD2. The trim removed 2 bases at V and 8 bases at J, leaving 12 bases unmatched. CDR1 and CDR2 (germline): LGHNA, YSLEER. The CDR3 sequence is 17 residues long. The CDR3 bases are TGCGCCAGCAGCCAATCTATTAGGCTAGCGGGAGATGATGAGCAGTTCTTC. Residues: CASSQSIRLAGDDEQFF.

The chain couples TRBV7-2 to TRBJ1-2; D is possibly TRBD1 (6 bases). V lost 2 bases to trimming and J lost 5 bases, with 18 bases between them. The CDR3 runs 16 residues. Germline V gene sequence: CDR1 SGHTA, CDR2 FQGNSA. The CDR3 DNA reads TGTGCCAGCAGCTTAATAATGGGGGCGGGAGGGTATGGCTACACCTTC. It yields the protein CASSLIMGAGGYGYTF.

DNA of the CDR3: TGTGCCAGCAGCTTAGCGTGGACAGGGGGCGGGAACACTGAAGCTTTCTTT. Translation: CASSLAWTGGGNTEAFF. J is TRBJ1-1 and V is TRBV7-9, with 11 bases fitting TRBD1. CDR1 is SEHNR, CDR2 FQNEAQ, per germline (reference sequence). V dropped 0 bases and J dropped 1; count of bases not matched to a gene: 4. The length of the CDR3 is 17 residues.

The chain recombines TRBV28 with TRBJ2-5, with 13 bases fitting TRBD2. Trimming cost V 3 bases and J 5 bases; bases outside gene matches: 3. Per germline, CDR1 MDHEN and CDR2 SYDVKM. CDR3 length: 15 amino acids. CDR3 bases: TGTGCCAGCAGTTTTTTGACTAGCGGGAGGGAGACCCAGTACTTC. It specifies CASSFLTSGRETQYF.

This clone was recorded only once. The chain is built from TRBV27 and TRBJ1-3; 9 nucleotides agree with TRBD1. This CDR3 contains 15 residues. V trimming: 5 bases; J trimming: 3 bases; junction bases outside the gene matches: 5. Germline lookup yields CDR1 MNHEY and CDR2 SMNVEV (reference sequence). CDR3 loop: CASSADRGIGNTIYF. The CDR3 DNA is TGTGCCAGCAGTGCCGACAGGGGGATTGGAAACACCATATATTTT.

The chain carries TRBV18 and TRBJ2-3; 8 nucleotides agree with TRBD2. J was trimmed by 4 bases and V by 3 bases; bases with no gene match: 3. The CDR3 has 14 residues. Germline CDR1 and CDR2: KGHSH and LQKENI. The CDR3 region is CASSPGLAPDTQYF. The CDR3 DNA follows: TGTGCCAGCTCACCTGGACTAGCACCAGATACGCAGTATTTT. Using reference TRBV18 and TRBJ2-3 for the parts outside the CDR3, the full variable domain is NAGVMQNPRHLVRRRGQEARLRCSPMKGHSHVYWYRQLPEEGLKFMVYLQKENIIDESGMPKERFSAEFPKEGPSILRIQQVVRGDSAAYFCASSPGLAPDTQYFGPGTRLTVL.

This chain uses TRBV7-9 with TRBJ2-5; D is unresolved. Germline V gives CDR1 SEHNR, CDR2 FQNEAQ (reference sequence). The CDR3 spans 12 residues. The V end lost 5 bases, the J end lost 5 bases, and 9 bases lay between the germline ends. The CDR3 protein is CASSPIEETQYF. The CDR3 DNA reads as TGTGCCAGCAGCCCAATAGAGGAGACCCAGTACTTC.